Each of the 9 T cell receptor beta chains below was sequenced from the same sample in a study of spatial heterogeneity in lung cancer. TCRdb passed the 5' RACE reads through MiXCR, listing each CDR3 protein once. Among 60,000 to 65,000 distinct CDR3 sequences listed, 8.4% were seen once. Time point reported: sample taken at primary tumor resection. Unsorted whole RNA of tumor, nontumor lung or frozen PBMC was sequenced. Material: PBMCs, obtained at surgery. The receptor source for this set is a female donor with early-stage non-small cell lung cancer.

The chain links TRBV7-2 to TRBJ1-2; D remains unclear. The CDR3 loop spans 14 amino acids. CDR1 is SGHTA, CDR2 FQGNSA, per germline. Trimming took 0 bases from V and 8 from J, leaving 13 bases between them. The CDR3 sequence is CASSLAGTLGGYTF. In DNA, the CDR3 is TGTGCCAGCAGCTTAGCTGGCACATTGGGCGGCTACACCTTC.

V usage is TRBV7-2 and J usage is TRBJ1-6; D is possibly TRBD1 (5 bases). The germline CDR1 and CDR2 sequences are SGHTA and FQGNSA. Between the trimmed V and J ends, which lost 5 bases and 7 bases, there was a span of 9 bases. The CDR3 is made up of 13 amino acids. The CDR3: CASSRGGNSPLHF. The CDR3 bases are TGTGCCAGCAGCCGGGGGGGGAATTCACCCCTCCACTTT.

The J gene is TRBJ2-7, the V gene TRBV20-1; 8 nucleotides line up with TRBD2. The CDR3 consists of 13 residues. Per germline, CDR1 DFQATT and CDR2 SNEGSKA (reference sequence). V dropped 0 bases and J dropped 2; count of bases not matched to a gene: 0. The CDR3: CSARDGRAYEQYF. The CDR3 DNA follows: TGCAGTGCTAGAGACGGGAGGGCCTACGAGCAGTACTTC.

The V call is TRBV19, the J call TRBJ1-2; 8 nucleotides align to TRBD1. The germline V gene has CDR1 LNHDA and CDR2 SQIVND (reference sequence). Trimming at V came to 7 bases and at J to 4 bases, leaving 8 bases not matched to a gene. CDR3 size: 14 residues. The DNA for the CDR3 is TGTGCCAGTAACCAGGACAGGGATGGCTATGGCTACACCTTC. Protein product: CASNQDRDGYGYTF.

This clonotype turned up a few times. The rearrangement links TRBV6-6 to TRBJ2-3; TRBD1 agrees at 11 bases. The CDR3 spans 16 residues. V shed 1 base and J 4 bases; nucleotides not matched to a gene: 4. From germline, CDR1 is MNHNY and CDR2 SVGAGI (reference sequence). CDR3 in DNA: TGTGCCAGCAGTTACTGGGGGACAGGGGGAGCAGATACGCAGTATTTT. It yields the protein CASSYWGTGGADTQYF.

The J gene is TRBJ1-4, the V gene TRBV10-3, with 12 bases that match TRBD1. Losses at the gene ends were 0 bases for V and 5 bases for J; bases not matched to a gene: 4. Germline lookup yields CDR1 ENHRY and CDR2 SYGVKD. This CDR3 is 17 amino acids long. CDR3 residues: CAISESRGTGGNEKLFF. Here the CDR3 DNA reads TGTGCCATCAGTGAGTCCCGAGGGACAGGGGGCAATGAAAAACTGTTTTTT.

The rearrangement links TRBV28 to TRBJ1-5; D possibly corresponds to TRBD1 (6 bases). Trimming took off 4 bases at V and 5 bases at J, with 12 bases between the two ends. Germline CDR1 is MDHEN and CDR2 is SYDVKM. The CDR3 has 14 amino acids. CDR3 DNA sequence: TGTGCCAGCAGTTACGGGACACACGATCAGCCCCAGCATTTT. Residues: CASSYGTHDQPQHF. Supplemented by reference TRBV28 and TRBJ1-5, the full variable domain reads DVKVTQSSRYLVKRTGEKVFLECVQDMDHENMFWYRQDPGLGLRLIYFSYDVKMKEKGDIPEGYSVSREKKERFSLILESASTNQTSMYLCASSYGTHDQPQHFGDGTRLSIL.

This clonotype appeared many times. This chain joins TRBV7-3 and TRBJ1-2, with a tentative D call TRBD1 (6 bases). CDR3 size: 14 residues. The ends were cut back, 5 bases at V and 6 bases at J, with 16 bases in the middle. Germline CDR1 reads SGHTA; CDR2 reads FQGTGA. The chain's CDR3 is CASSEGVSNHGYTF. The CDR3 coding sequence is TGTGCCAGCAGCGAGGGGGTTTCGAACCATGGCTACACCTTC.

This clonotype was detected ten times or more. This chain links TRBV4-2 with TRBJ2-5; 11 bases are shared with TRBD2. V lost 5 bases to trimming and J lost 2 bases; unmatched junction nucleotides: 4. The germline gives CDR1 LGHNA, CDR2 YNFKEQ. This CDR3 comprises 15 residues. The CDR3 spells CASSGSGRGQETQYF. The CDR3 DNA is TGTGCCAGCAGCGGTAGCGGGAGGGGTCAAGAGACCCAGTACTTC.